The 15 T cell receptor beta chains below come from one sample, sequenced in a study of T cell repertoires in cytomegalovirus infection. TCRdb re-called the reads through MiXCR, storing one row per CDR3 protein. Counted here are approximately 340,000 distinct CDR3 sequences, about 28% occurring once; the ten biggest clones make up roughly 20%. These receptors lack a known antigen. Sequences were derived from cultured PBMCs, sampled from culture after CMV antigen stimulation. The receptor set was obtained from a human donor in good health (CMV status not recorded). Some clones in this sample may be carry-over from other donors' samples.

This sequence joins TRBV12-3 or TRBV12-4 and TRBJ2-3; TRBD1 is a possible D gene (5 bases). The CDR3 sequence is 14 residues long. Trimming removed 2 bases at V and 5 bases at J, with 11 bases between. The CDR3 spells CASSLSARVDTQYF. Here the CDR3 DNA reads TGTGCCAGCAGTTTATCCGCCAGGGTAGATACGCAGTATTTT.

The rearrangement uses TRBV7-6 and TRBJ2-3; unclear D gene. The CDR3 runs to 12 residues. The V end lost 2 bases, the J end lost 4 bases, and 4 bases lay between the germline ends. Germline V CDR1 and CDR2: SGHVS, FNYEAQ. CDR3 amino acids: CASSLRADTQYF. CDR3 nucleotides: TGTGCCAGCAGCTTAAGGGCAGATACGCAGTATTTT.

This clonotype turned up a few times. V is TRBV27 and J is TRBJ2-5, with 9 bases that match TRBD2. V dropped 6 bases and J dropped 5; count of bases not matched to a gene: 7. The germline gives CDR1 MNHEY, CDR2 SMNVEV (reference sequence). The CDR3 has 14 amino acids. The CDR3 is CASRQAGGHETQYF. CDR3 bases: TGTGCCAGCAGGCAAGCGGGGGGTCATGAGACCCAGTACTTC.

The J gene is TRBJ1-3, the V gene TRBV10-3; 11 bases align to TRBD1. This CDR3 region has 14 residues. The V gene end was trimmed by 6 bases and the J gene end by 8 bases; junction bases not matched to a gene: 6. Germline-derived CDR1 and CDR2 are ENHRY and SYGVKD. CDR3 sequence (DNA): TGTGCCATCAGCAACCGGGACAGGGGGTACACCATATATTTT. This sequence encodes CAISNRDRGYTIYF.

This clonotype was seen more than once but under ten times. The chain employs TRBV15 and TRBJ1-4; D unclear. CDR3 length: 15 residues. V gave up 5 bases and J gave up 5 bases, with 15 bases separating them. Germline-derived CDR1 and CDR2 are LNHNV and YYDKDF (reference sequence). CDR3 nucleotides: TGTGCCACCAGCGTTGGAGGGCGAGCCAATGAAAAACTGTTTTTT. This codes for CATSVGGRANEKLFF.

The chain links TRBV5-1 to TRBJ2-3; tentative D call: TRBD1 (5 bases). Trimming left V 3 bases short and J 2 bases short, with 10 bases between. This CDR3 spans 14 amino acids. Looked up from germline, CDR1 is SGHRS and CDR2 is YFSETQ. The CDR3, as DNA: TGCGCCAGCAGCTCGCAGGGATCCACAGATACGCAGTATTTT. It yields the protein CASSSQGSTDTQYF. The full variable domain, completed using reference TRBV5-1 and TRBJ2-3, is KAGVTQTPRYLIKTRGQQVTLSCSPISGHRSVSWYQQTPGQGLQFLFEYFSETQRNKGNFPGRFSGRQFSNSRSEMNVSTLELGDSALYLCASSSQGSTDTQYFGPGTRLTVL.

This chain uses TRBV12-3 or TRBV12-4 with TRBJ1-4; weak D call: TRBD1 (6 bases). V was shortened by 0 bases and J by 5 bases, with 10 bases between the two germline ends. This CDR3 spans 15 amino acids. CDR3 protein: CASSLALGQNEKLFF. The CDR3 bases are TGTGCCAGCAGTTTAGCGCTAGGACAGAATGAAAAACTGTTTTTT.

J is TRBJ2-2 and V is TRBV19; unclear D gene. Trimming stripped 4 bases from V and 4 bases from J, with 13 bases between. Germline values: CDR1 LNHDA, CDR2 SQIVND (reference sequence). The length of the CDR3 is 15 residues. In nucleotides, the CDR3 is TGTGCCAGTAGTACTATGGGCGCGATCACCGGGGAGCTGTTTTTT. It is translated as CASSTMGAITGELFF.

The gene calls are TRBV5-4 and TRBJ1-4, with 9 bases aligning to TRBD1. After removal of 4 bases from V and 7 bases from J, the junction contained 14 bases not matched to a gene. Germline V gene data show CDR1 as SGHNT and CDR2 as YYREEE (reference sequence). This CDR3 region has 17 residues. The CDR3 loop reads CASSKGQGVGRSEKLFF. The DNA for the CDR3 is TGTGCCAGCAGCAAGGGACAGGGAGTTGGGCGGAGTGAAAAACTGTTTTTT.

The chain uses TRBV10-3 and TRBJ2-3; the D gene is possibly TRBD1 (6 bases). The ends were cut back, 3 bases at V and 4 bases at J, with 11 bases in the middle. This CDR3 contains 14 residues. CDR1 is ENHRY, CDR2 SYGVKD, per germline. CDR3 nucleotides: TGTGCCATCAGTGAAAGTGGGGGCGCAGATACGCAGTATTTT. Its translation: CAISESGGADTQYF.

This clonotype was seen many times. The J gene is TRBJ1-3, the V gene TRBV28; 10 nucleotides line up with TRBD1. V lost 5 bases and J lost 3; bases outside the gene matches: 13. CDR3 length: 18 amino acids. Per germline, CDR1 MDHEN and CDR2 SYDVKM. The CDR3 DNA follows: TGTGCCAGCAGTATCCCCCCGACGACAGGGGGCTATGGAAACACCATATATTTT. It codes for CASSIPPTTGGYGNTIYF.

Worth noting for this clonotype: The conserved phenylalanine or tryptophan is not found at the CDR3 terminus, so this likely reflects a read error. The chain joins TRBV28 to TRBJ2-3; D assignment may be TRBD1 or TRBD2 (5 bases each). The CDR3 has 15 amino acids. V was cut by 3 bases and J by 4 bases, with 14 bases left in between. Looked up from germline, CDR1 is MDHEN and CDR2 is SYDVKM. CDR3 in amino acids: CASSFVGAGPDTQYY. In DNA, the CDR3 is TGTGCCAGCAGTTTTGTAGGGGCGGGCCCAGATACGCAGTATTAT.

This chain joins TRBV12-3 or TRBV12-4 and TRBJ2-5; D ambiguous. The V gene lost 5 bases and the J gene lost 3 bases, with 16 bases spanning the gap. The CDR3 extends over 15 amino acids. CDR3 nucleotides: TGTGCCAGCAGTCCACCACCTAGACCCAAAGAGACCCAGTACTTC. Translating it yields CASSPPPRPKETQYF.

The CDR3 DNA follows: TGTGCCAGCAGCCTGGAGACAGGCTATAATTCACCCCTCCACTTT. This translates into CASSLETGYNSPLHF. This chain joins TRBV6-1 and TRBJ1-6, with D possibly TRBD1 on 6 matching bases. V lost 6 bases to trimming and J lost 3 bases, with 12 bases between them. The germline gives CDR1 MNHNS, CDR2 SASEGT. The CDR3 contains 15 residues.

V and J are TRBV7-3 and TRBJ2-1; D might be TRBD2 (6 bases). The V end lost 5 bases, the J end lost 6 bases, and 20 bases lay between the germline ends. The CDR3 runs to 16 residues. CDR1 is SGHTA and CDR2 is FQGTGA in the germline V gene. CDR3 nucleotides: TGTGCCAGCAGCCCGTCCGGGACTGTCCGTTTCAATGAGCAGTTCTTC. Translated, it gives CASSPSGTVRFNEQFF.